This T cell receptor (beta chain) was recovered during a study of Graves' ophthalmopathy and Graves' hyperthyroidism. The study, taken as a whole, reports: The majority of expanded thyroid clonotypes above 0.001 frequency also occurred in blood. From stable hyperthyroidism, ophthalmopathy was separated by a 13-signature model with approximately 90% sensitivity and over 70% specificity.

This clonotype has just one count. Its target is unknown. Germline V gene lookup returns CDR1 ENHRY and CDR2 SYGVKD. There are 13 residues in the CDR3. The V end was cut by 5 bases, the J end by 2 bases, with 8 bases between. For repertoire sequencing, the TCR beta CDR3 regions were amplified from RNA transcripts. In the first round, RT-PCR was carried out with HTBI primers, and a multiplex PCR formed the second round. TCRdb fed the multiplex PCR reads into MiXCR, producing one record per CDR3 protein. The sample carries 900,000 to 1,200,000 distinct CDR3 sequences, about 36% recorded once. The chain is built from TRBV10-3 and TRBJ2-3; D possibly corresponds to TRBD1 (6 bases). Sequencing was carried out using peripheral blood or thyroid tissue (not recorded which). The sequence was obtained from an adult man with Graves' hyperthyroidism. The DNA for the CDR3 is TGTGCCATCAGTCCAGGGGACACAGATACGCAGTATTTT. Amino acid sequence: CAISPGDTDTQYF.